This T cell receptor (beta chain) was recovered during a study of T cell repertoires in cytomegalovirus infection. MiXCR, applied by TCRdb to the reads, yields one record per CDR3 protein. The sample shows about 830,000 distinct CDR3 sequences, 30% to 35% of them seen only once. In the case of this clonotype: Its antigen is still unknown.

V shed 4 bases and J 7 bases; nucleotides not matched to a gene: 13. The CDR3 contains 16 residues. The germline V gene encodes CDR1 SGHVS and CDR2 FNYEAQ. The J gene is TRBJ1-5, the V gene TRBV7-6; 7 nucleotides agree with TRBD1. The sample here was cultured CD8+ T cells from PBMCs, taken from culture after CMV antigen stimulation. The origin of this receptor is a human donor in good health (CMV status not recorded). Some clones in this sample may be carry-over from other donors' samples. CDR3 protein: CASSSSYTGVGQPQHF. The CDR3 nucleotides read TGTGCCAGCAGCTCCTCATATACAGGGGTCGGGCAGCCCCAGCATTTT.